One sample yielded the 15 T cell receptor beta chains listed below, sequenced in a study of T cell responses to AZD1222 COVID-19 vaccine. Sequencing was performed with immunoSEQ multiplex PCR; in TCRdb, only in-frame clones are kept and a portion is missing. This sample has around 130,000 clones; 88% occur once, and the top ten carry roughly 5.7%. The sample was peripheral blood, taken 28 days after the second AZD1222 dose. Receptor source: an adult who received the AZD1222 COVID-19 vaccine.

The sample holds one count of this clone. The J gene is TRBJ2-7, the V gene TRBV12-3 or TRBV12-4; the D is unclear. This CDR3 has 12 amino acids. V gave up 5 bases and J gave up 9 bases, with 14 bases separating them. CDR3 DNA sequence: TGTGCCAGCAGTCCTATTCCACCCTGGCAGTACTTC. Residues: CASSPIPPWQYF.

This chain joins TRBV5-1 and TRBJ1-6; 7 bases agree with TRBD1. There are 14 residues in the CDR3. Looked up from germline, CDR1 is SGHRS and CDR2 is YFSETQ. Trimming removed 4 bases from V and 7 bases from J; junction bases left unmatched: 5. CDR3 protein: CASSSSGGNSPLHF. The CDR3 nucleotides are TGCGCCAGCAGCAGTTCAGGGGGGAATTCACCCCTCCACTTT.

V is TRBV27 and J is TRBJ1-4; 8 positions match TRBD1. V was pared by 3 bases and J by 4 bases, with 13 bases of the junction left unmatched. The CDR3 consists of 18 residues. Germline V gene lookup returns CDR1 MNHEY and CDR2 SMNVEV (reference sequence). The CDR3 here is CASSFGGKQGGSNEKLFF. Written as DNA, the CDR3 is TGTGCCAGCAGTTTTGGGGGGAAACAGGGGGGAAGTAATGAAAAACTGTTTTTT.

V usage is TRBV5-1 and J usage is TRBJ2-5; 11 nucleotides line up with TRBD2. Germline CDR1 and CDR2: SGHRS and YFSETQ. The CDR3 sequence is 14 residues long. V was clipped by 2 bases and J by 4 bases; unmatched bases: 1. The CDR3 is CASSFTSGRETQYF. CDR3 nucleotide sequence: TGCGCCAGCAGCTTTACTAGCGGGAGAGAGACCCAGTACTTC.

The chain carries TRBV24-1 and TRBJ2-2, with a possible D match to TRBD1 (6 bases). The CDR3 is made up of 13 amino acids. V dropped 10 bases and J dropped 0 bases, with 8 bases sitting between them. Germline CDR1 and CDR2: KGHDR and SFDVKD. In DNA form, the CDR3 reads TGTGCCACGGACAGTACGAACACCGGGGAGCTGTTTTTT. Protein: CATDSTNTGELFF.

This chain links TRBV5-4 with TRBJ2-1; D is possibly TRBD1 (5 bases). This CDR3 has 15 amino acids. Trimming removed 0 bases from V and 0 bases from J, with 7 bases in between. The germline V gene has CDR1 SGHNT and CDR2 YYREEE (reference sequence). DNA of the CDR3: TGTGCCAGCAGCTTGGGTCAGGGCTCCTACAATGAGCAGTTCTTC. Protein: CASSLGQGSYNEQFF.

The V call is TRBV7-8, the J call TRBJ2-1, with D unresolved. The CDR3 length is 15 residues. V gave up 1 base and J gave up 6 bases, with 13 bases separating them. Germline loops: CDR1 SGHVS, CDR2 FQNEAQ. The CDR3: CASSLEGGTFNEQFF. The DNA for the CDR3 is TGTGCCAGCAGCTTAGAGGGCGGTACGTTCAATGAGCAGTTCTTC.

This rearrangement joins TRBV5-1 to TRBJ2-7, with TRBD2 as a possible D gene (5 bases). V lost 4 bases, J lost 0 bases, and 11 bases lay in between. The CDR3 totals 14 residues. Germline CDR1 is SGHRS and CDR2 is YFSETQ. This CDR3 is CASSGGQHSYEQYF. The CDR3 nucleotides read TGCGCCAGCAGCGGCGGGCAACACTCCTACGAGCAGTACTTC.

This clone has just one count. CDR3 loop: CAISESNDEQFF. In DNA form, the CDR3 reads TGTGCCATCAGTGAGTCGAATGATGAGCAGTTCTTC. The chain links TRBV10-3 to TRBJ2-1, with unresolved D. The CDR3 consists of 12 residues. V lost 0 bases to trimming and J lost 8 bases, with 5 bases between them. Germline lookup yields CDR1 ENHRY and CDR2 SYGVKD.

This CDR3 is CASSAQEGYGYTF. The CDR3 nucleotides read TGTGCCAGCAGCGCTCAGGAGGGGTATGGCTACACCTTC. The chain combines TRBV9 with TRBJ1-2, with D maybe TRBD1 (5 bases). V shed 3 bases and J shed 5 bases, with 11 bases lying between them. Germline V gives CDR1 SGDLS, CDR2 YYNGEE. The CDR3 loop spans 13 amino acids.

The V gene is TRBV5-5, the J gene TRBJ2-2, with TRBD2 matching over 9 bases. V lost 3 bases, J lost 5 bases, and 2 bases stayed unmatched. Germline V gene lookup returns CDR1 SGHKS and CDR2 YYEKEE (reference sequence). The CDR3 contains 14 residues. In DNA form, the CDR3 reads TGTGCCAGCAGCTCTCTAGCGGGGACCGGGGAGCTGTTTTTT. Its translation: CASSSLAGTGELFF. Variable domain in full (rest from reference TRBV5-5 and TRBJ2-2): DAGVTQSPTHLIKTRGQQVTLRCSPISGHKSVSWYQQVLGQGPQFIFQYYEKEERGRGNFPDRFSARQFPNYSSELNVNALLLGDSALYLCASSSLAGTGELFFGEGSRLTVL.

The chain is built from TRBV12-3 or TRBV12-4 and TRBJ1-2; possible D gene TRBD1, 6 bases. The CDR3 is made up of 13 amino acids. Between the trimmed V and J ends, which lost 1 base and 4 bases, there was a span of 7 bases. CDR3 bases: TGTGCCAGCAGTTTAGACAGGGTCTATGGCTACACCTTC. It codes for CASSLDRVYGYTF.

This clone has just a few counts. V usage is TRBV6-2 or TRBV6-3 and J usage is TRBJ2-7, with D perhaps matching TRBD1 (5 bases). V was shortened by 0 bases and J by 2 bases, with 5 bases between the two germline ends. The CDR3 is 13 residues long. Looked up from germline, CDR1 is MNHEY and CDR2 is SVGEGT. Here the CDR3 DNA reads TGTGCCAGCAGTTACTCGGACACCTACGAGCAGTACTTC. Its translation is CASSYSDTYEQYF.

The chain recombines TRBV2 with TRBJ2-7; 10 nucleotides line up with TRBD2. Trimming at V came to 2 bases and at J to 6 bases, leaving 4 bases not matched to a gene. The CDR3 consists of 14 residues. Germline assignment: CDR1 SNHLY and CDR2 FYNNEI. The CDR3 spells CASSETSGIPEQYF. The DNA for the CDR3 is TGTGCCAGCAGTGAAACTAGCGGGATTCCCGAGCAGTACTTC.

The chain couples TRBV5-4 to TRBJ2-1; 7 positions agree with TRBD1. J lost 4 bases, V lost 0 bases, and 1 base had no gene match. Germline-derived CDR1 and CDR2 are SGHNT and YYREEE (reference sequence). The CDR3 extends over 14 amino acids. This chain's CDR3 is CASSLAGQYNEQFF. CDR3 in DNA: TGTGCCAGCAGCTTGGCGGGACAGTACAATGAGCAGTTCTTC.